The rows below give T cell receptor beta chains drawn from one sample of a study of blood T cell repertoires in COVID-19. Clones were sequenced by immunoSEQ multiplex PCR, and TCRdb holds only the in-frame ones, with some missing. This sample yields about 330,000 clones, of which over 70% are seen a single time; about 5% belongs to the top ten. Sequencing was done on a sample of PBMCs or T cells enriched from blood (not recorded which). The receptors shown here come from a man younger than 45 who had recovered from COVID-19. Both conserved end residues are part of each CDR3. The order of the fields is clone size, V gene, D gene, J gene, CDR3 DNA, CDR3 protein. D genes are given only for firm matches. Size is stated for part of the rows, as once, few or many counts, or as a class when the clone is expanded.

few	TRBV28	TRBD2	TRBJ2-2	TGTGCCAGCAGTTTAAGGCTAGCGGGCATCTCCGGGGAGCTGTTTTTT	CASSLRLAGISGELFF
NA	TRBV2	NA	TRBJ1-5	TGTGCCAGCATGAGGGATGGCAATCAGCCCCAGCATTTT	CASMRDGNQPQHF
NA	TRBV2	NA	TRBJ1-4	TGTGCCAGCACTGAACGTATTGCAGCAACTAATGAAAAACTGTTTTTT	CASTERIAATNEKLFF
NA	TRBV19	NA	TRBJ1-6	TGTGCCAGCAGCAGGAGCGCGGGTAATTCACCCCTCCACTTT	CASSRSAGNSPLHF
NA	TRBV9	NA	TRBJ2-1	TGTGCCAGCAGCGAGTTCGCAGGAAACAATGAGCAGTTCTTC	CASSEFAGNNEQFF
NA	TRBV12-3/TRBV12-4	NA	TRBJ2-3	TGTGCCAGCAGCCGAACAAATACGCAGTATTTT	CASSRTNTQYF
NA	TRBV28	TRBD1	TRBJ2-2	TGTGCCAGCAGCTCTGGACAGGCAACCACCGGGGAGCTGTTTTTT	CASSSGQATTGELFF
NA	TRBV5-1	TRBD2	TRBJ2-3	TGCGCCAGCAGCCCTAGACTAGCGGGGGGCACAGATACGCAGTATTTT	CASSPRLAGGTDTQYF
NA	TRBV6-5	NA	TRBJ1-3	TGTGCCAGCAGTTACTCTTTAGACTCTGGAAACACCATATATTTT	CASSYSLDSGNTIYF
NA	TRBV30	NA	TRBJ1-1	TGTGCCTGGAGTGTACAGTTAAACAGGGTGACTGAAGCTTTCTTT	CAWSVQLNRVTEAFF
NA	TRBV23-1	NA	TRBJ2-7	TGCGCCAGCAGTCAAGAGCTTAAAGGGGCGATGGAAACCTACGAGCAGTACTTC	CASSQELKGAMETYEQYF
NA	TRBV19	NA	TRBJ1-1	TGTGCCAGTAGTATTCCGGGTAGGGGGAACACTGAAGCTTTCTTT	CASSIPGRGNTEAFF
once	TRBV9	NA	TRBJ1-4	TGTGCCAGCAGCCTTACAGGAACAACTAATGAAAAACTGTTTTTT	CASSLTGTTNEKLFF
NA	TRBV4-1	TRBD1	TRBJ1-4	TGCGCCAGCAGCCAGGCACCCGGACAGGAATCCTTCAGAATCGAAAAACTGTTTTTT	CASSQAPGQESFRIEKLFF
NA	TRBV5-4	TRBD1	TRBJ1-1	TGTGCCAGCAGCTTACAGGGGGCGAACACTGAAGCTTTCTTT	CASSLQGANTEAFF
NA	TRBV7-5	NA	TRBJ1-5	TGTGTCAGAAGCCCCCTCCAGGGTGGCAATCAGCCCCAGCATTTT	CVRSPLQGGNQPQHF
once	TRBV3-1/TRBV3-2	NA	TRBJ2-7	TGTGCCAGCAGCCAAGGTCAGGGGAGCTCCTACGAGCAGTACTTC	CASSQGQGSSYEQYF
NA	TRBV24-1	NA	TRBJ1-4	TGTGCCACCATCGCACCTTCCAAAACTAGACTGTTTTTT	CATIAPSKTRLFF
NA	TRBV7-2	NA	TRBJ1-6	TGTGCCAGCAGCTTAAAGACATATTCACCCCTCCACTTT	CASSLKTYSPLHF
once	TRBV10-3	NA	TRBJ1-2	TGTGCCATCAGTGAGTCTTCAGGGCATGGCTACACCTTC	CAISESSGHGYTF
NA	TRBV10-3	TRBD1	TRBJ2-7	TGTGCCATCATGCCCACGACAGGGGAGTCCGAGCAGTACTTC	CAIMPTTGESEQYF
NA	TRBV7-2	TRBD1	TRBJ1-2	TGTGCCAGCAGCCCAACGGGACAGGGCTATGGCTACACCTTC	CASSPTGQGYGYTF
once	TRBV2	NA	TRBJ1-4	TGTGCCAGCAGTGATCGAGGAGGGAGCAGTGAAAAACTGTTTTTT	CASSDRGGSSEKLFF
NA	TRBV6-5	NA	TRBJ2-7	TGTGCCAGCAGTTACTCGAGGCAGGGTTACGAGCAGTACTTC	CASSYSRQGYEQYF
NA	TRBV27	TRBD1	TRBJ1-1	TGTGCCAGCAGTCCCGGACAGGTGAACACTGAAGCTTTCTTT	CASSPGQVNTEAFF
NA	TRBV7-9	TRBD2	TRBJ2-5	TGTGCCAGCAGCCGACCCCCTCTGGCGGGGGGGATCGAGACCCAGTACTTC	CASSRPPLAGGIETQYF
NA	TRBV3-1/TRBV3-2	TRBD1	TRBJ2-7	TGTGCCAGCAGCCCAAGGGGACAGCGCTACGAGCAGTACTTC	CASSPRGQRYEQYF
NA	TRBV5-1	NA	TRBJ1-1	TGCGCCAGCAGCTTTTCAGGGTCGAGGGCTTTCTTT	CASSFSGSRAFF
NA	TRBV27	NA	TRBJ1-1	TGTGCCAGCAGTTATGTCAGGCGAGGGTGGGCTGAAGCTTTCTTT	CASSYVRRGWAEAFF
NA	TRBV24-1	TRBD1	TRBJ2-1	TGTGCCACCAGTGACCGGGACAGGGACGAGCAGTTCTTC	CATSDRDRDEQFF
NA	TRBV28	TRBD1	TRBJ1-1	TGTGCCAGCAGTCCAGGGACAGGGAAGAGCACTGAAGCTTTCTTT	CASSPGTGKSTEAFF
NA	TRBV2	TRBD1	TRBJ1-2	TGTGCCGGCGAACAGGGGCGCTATGGCTACACCTTC	CAGEQGRYGYTF
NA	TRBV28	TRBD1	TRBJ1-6	TGTGCCAGTACTAGTTTGGGACAGTCAAGGGGCCGGTCCTATAATTCACCCCTCCACTTT	CASTSLGQSRGRSYNSPLHF
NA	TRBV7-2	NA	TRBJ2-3	TGTGCCAGCAGCTTCGGGAGCACAGATACGCAGTATTTT	CASSFGSTDTQYF
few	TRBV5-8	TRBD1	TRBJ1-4	TGTGCCAGCAGCTTAGGACAGGGTAATGAAAAACTGTTTTTT	CASSLGQGNEKLFF
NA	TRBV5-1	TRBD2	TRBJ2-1	TGCGCCAGCAGCTCCTCACTAGCGACAAGCTCCTACAATGAGCAGTTCTTC	CASSSSLATSSYNEQFF
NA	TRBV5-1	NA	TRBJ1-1	TGCGCCAGCAGCTTACAGGGCCCAAACACTGAAGCTTTCTTT	CASSLQGPNTEAFF
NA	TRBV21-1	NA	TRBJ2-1	TGTGCCAGCAGGACCATTCACAGGGGGAAGTTCTTC	CASRTIHRGKFF
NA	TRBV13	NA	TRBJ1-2	TGTGCCAGCAGCTTGCGAGGCGGCGGAGTAAACTATGGCTACACCTTC	CASSLRGGGVNYGYTF
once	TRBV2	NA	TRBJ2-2	TGTGCCAGCAGCGGAACAGGGTTGGGACCCGGGGAGCTGTTTTTT	CASSGTGLGPGELFF
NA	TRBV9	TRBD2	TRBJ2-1	TGTGCCAGCAGCGCCGTGACCGGGAGGGGTCACGATGAGCAGTTCTTC	CASSAVTGRGHDEQFF
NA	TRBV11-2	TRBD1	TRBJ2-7	TGTGCCAGCAGCATTATGCAAATACAGGGGATCCCCTACTCCTACGAGCAGTACTTC	CASSIMQIQGIPYSYEQYF
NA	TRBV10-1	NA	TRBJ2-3	TGCGCCAGCAGAGGGGATTTCACAGATACGCAGTATTTT	CASRGDFTDTQYF
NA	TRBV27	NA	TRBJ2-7	TGTGCCAGCAGTTTATCTCAGGGGCCCCTCTCCTACGAGCAGTACTTC	CASSLSQGPLSYEQYF
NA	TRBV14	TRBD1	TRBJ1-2	TGTGCCAGCAGCCAGTATGACAGGGCTGGCTACACCTTC	CASSQYDRAGYTF
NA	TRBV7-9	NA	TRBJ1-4	TGTGCCAGCAGCCATACCGGGACACCGGAAAAACTGTTTTTT	CASSHTGTPEKLFF
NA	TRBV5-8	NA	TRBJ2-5	TGTGCCAGCAGCTTGCGGGGGAACCAAGAGACCCAGTACTTC	CASSLRGNQETQYF
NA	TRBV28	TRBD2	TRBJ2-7	TGTGCCAGCAGTTACCCATCTAGCGGGGGTTTCTACGAGCAGTACTTC	CASSYPSSGGFYEQYF
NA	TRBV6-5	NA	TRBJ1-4	TGTGCCAGCAGTATGCGGACACGGAGGGATGAAAAACTGTTTTTT	CASSMRTRRDEKLFF
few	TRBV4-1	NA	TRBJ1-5	TGCGCCAGCAGCCAAGATACCCGGGAACCTCAGCCCCAGCATTTT	CASSQDTREPQPQHF
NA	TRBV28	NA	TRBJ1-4	TGTGCCAGCAGGCCCGGCGACAGGACTAATGAAAAACTGTTTTTT	CASRPGDRTNEKLFF